This T cell receptor beta chain came from a study of blood T cell repertoires in COVID-19. The wider study: Acute and convalescent COVID-19 specimens originated in the United States, Italy and Spain.

Repertoires were generated with immunoSEQ multiplex PCR, while TCRdb's copy carries only in-frame clones and drops some. The profile shows some 150,000 clones, around 78% of them singletons. The CDR3 runs 13 residues. The germline gives CDR1 GTSNPN, CDR2 SVGIG (reference sequence). V lost 2 bases and J lost 6, with 11 bases in between. This clonotype was obtained from a woman aged 45 to 65 who had recovered from COVID-19. The V and J genes are TRBV30 and TRBJ1-5; D gene ambiguous. What was sequenced was PBMCs or T cells enriched from blood (not recorded which). DNA for the CDR3: TGTGCCTGGAGTCCCCCGGGTGGTCAGCCCCAGCATTTT. Encoded protein: CAWSPPGGQPQHF.